This record covers a single T cell receptor (beta chain). Its antigen remains unidentified. This specimen comes from a study of shared clonotypes between healthy human individuals. On the study more broadly: Sampling drew on donors who were two women and three men aged 18 to 49.

Generated by immunoSEQ multiplex PCR, the TCRdb table keeps only in-frame clones and is missing some. The data show about 2 million clones, approximately 94% seen once. Naive CD8 cells, CD45RO-negative and positively selected for CCR7, excluded terminally differentiated effector memory CD45RA+ cells. Study findings and constraints: A reduction in generation probabilities was seen for non-shared clonotypes relative to those shared by all four donors.

Trimming at V came to 4 bases and at J to 2 bases, leaving 11 bases not matched to a gene. CDR3 length: 17 amino acids. CDR1 is SGHTA and CDR2 is FQGNSA in the germline V gene. The gene calls are TRBV7-2 and TRBJ2-7, with TRBD2 identical over 10 bases. The source of this sequence is a man aged 18 to 30 in good health. The specimen was naive CD8+ T cells sorted from blood. The CDR3 DNA reads TGTGCCAGCAGCTCGTGGAGAAGCGGGAGGGGAGCCTACGAGCAGTACTTC. Its protein product is CASSSWRSGRGAYEQYF.